Shown below are 28 T cell receptor beta chains from a single sample sequenced in a study of blood T cell repertoires in COVID-19 (dated by TCRdb to the early 2020s). Libraries were built with the immunoSEQ multiplex PCR assay. What TCRdb holds here is the immuneACCESS table cut down to in-frame rearrangements. Part of the clones is not present; checked against another copy, under half of the missing clones reflect an unresolved V gene, and the others are unexplained. Here the sample has tens of thousands of clones; about 90% occur a single time. The ten largest clonotypes hold about 6.8% of the sample. Material: peripheral blood. Receptors were obtained from a man aged 60-69 years with acute or convalescent COVID-19.

The chain couples TRBV14 to TRBJ1-2; TRBD1 might be the D (6 bases). The CDR3 runs to 15 residues. V shed 0 bases and J shed 6 bases, with 14 bases lying between them. Germline V gives CDR1 SGHDN, CDR2 FVKESK. CDR3 nucleotides: TGTGCCAGCAGCCAAGATTCCGGACAGTTTGATGGCTACACCTTC. This gives the protein CASSQDSGQFDGYTF.

V is TRBV10-1 and J is TRBJ1-1, with a tentative D call TRBD1 (6 bases). V lost 3 bases, J lost 5 bases, and 13 bases lay in between. The CDR3 is made up of 14 amino acids. In germline, CDR1 is WNHNN, CDR2 SYGVQD (reference sequence). The CDR3: CASSETPGETEAFF. The CDR3 DNA reads as TGCGCCAGCAGTGAAACCCCAGGGGAAACTGAAGCTTTCTTT.

The CDR3 here is CASSEYGSSYNSPLHF. CDR3 nucleotide sequence: TGTGCCAGCAGTGAGTACGGGAGCTCCTATAATTCACCCCTCCACTTT. V gene TRBV2 combines with J gene TRBJ1-6; D is unresolved. V lost 3 bases, J lost 0 bases, and 9 bases lay in between. In germline, CDR1 is SNHLY, CDR2 FYNNEI. This CDR3 has 16 amino acids.

This chain links TRBV6-6 with TRBJ2-1; 9 positions match TRBD2. Germline V gene sequence: CDR1 MNHNY, CDR2 SVGAGI (reference sequence). V dropped 6 bases and J dropped 3; count of bases not matched to a gene: 6. The CDR3 runs 15 residues. CDR3 sequence reads: CASSFSGGFYNEQFF. CDR3 nucleotides: TGTGCCAGCAGCTTTAGCGGGGGTTTCTACAATGAGCAGTTCTTC.

V is TRBV5-5 and J is TRBJ2-7; 7 bases are shared with TRBD1. V lost 4 bases to trimming and J lost 6 bases; unmatched junction nucleotides: 4. This CDR3 comprises 12 residues. The germline gives CDR1 SGHKS, CDR2 YYEKEE (reference sequence). The CDR3 DNA is TGTGCCAGCAGCCTGACAGGGAGCGAGCAGTACTTC. Protein: CASSLTGSEQYF. Combining the CDR3 with reference TRBV5-5 and TRBJ2-7 gives the whole variable domain DAGVTQSPTHLIKTRGQQVTLRCSPISGHKSVSWYQQVLGQGPQFIFQYYEKEERGRGNFPDRFSARQFPNYSSELNVNALLLGDSALYLCASSLTGSEQYFGPGTRLTVT.

V is TRBV6-1 and J is TRBJ1-2; D possibly corresponds to TRBD1 (6 bases). CDR1 is MNHNS and CDR2 is SASEGT in the germline V gene. V gave up 3 bases and J gave up 4 bases, with 15 bases separating them. CDR3 size: 15 residues. CDR3 protein: CASSESLDRAYGYTF. The CDR3 region has the DNA TGTGCCAGCAGTGAGTCCTTGGACAGAGCCTATGGCTACACCTTC.

V is TRBV7-2 and J is TRBJ1-5; D gene unclear. CDR3 length: 13 amino acids. Germline V CDR1 and CDR2: SGHTA, FQGNSA. The V and J ends lost 2 bases and 5 bases respectively, with 7 bases between them. The CDR3 DNA sequence: TGTGCCAGCAGCTTAAAAGGAGATCAGCCCCAGCATTTT. Amino acids: CASSLKGDQPQHF.

This clone was detected only once. The chain employs TRBV29-1 and TRBJ1-1; TRBD1 matches at 7 bases. CDR3 size: 13 residues. Germline CDR1 is SQVTM and CDR2 is ANQGSEA. J lost 3 bases, V lost 6 bases, and 7 bases had no gene match. This chain's CDR3 is CSVANRGYTEAFF. The CDR3 nucleotides read TGCAGCGTGGCAAACAGGGGCTACACTGAAGCTTTCTTT.

The V and J genes are TRBV27 and TRBJ1-5; 7 nucleotides agree with TRBD1. V dropped 5 bases and J dropped 4; count of bases not matched to a gene: 11. This CDR3 region has 16 residues. Germline-derived CDR1 and CDR2 are MNHEY and SMNVEV (reference sequence). The CDR3 bases are TGTGCCAGCAGTAGAACAGGGGTTTGGCTTAATCAGCCCCAGCATTTT. Protein sequence: CASSRTGVWLNQPQHF.

J is TRBJ1-2 and V is TRBV4-3, with 8 bases that match TRBD1. Germline loops: CDR1 LGHNA, CDR2 YSLEER. The V gene end was trimmed by 0 bases and the J gene end by 7 bases; junction bases not matched to a gene: 10. The CDR3 runs 16 residues. The CDR3, as DNA: TGCGCCAGCAGCCAAGATACGGCAGGGGGCTTTCGTGGCTACACCTTC. Its translation: CASSQDTAGGFRGYTF.

The chain combines TRBV9 with TRBJ2-3, with 12 bases identical to TRBD2. The V and J ends lost 3 bases and 5 bases, in that order; junction bases with no gene match: 7. The CDR3 totals 16 residues. Germline lookup yields CDR1 SGDLS and CDR2 YYNGEE. CDR3 in DNA: TGTGCCAGCAGCGGGCTAGCGGGGGGGCCGTTAGATACGCAGTATTTT. It yields the protein CASSGLAGGPLDTQYF.

The rearrangement links TRBV9 to TRBJ2-7; D is ambiguous. The CDR3 has 15 amino acids. V lost 4 bases and J 2 bases, leaving 16 bases between the germline ends. Germline-derived CDR1 and CDR2 are SGDLS and YYNGEE. The CDR3 bases are TGTGCCAGCAGCCCACTTCCTGGGCTCCCCTACGAGCAGTACTTC. This encodes CASSPLPGLPYEQYF.

The chain carries TRBV9 and TRBJ2-2; 12 bases map to TRBD1. This CDR3 is built from 17 residues. The germline gives CDR1 SGDLS, CDR2 YYNGEE. With 4 bases clipped from V and 7 bases from J, the junction kept 11 bases outside the gene matches. The chain's CDR3 is CASSPPPGQGANGELFF. The CDR3 DNA reads as TGTGCCAGCAGCCCACCCCCGGGACAGGGGGCAAACGGGGAGCTGTTTTTT.

The chain uses TRBV5-6 and TRBJ2-5; 9 nucleotides agree with TRBD1. V shed 5 bases, J shed 5 bases, and the junction held 10 bases outside the gene matches. Per germline, CDR1 SGHDT and CDR2 YYEEEE. This CDR3 has 15 amino acids. CDR3 DNA: TGTGCCAGCAGTGCGAACAGGGGGCCGGGGGAGACCCAGTACTTC. It specifies CASSANRGPGETQYF. The full variable domain, rest sourced from reference TRBV5-6 and TRBJ2-5, is DAGVTQSPTHLIKTRGQQVTLRCSPKSGHDTVSWYQQALGQGPQFIFQYYEEEERQRGNFPDRFSGHQFPNYSSELNVNALLLGDSALYLCASSANRGPGETQYFGPGTRLLVL.

The chain couples TRBV9 to TRBJ2-3, with D tentatively TRBD2 (5 bases). Trimming took off 6 bases at V and 5 bases at J, with 13 bases between the two ends. Germline V gives CDR1 SGDLS, CDR2 YYNGEE. The CDR3 runs to 13 residues. CDR3 amino acids: CASTPGDKDTQYF. The CDR3 nucleotides are TGTGCCAGCACCCCCGGGGATAAAGATACGCAGTATTTT.

The chain is built from TRBV4-3 and TRBJ1-6; tentatively, D is TRBD1 (6 bases). This CDR3 contains 15 residues. V dropped 3 bases and J dropped 11 bases, with 17 bases sitting between them. In germline, CDR1 is LGHNA, CDR2 YSLEER. The DNA of the CDR3 is TGCGCCAGCAGCCAGAATACAGGGACGGCGACACCCCTCCACTTT. The encoded protein is CASSQNTGTATPLHF.

In DNA, the CDR3 is TGTGCCAGCAGTTACTCGAATCAGGGCACTGAAGCTTTCTTT. It specifies CASSYSNQGTEAFF. The rearrangement joins TRBV6-5 to TRBJ1-1; TRBD1 is a possible D gene (5 bases). Trimming removed 0 bases from V and 4 bases from J, with 9 bases in between. CDR3 length equals 14 residues. The germline V gene has CDR1 MNHEY and CDR2 SVGAGI.

V usage is TRBV4-3 and J usage is TRBJ2-5, with a possible D match to TRBD2 (5 bases). The germline V gene encodes CDR1 LGHNA and CDR2 YSLEER. Trimming cost V 4 bases and J 5 bases, with 14 bases left between them. The CDR3 has 14 residues. CDR3: CASSPTAAVETQYF. The DNA of the CDR3 is TGCGCCAGCAGCCCTACAGCGGCTGTTGAGACCCAGTACTTC.

The chain joins TRBV10-2 to TRBJ1-2; the match to TRBD1 covers 7 bases. The CDR3 loop spans 17 amino acids. The V gene end was trimmed by 3 bases and the J gene end by 2 bases; junction bases not matched to a gene: 12. Looked up from germline, CDR1 is WSHSY and CDR2 is SAAADI. CDR3 coding DNA: TGCGCCAGCAGTGAAGGGACAGAGGAAATGGGGAACTATGGCTACACCTTC. This codes for CASSEGTEEMGNYGYTF.

V usage is TRBV2 and J usage is TRBJ1-4; D is possibly TRBD1 (6 bases). Trimming stripped 5 bases from V and 4 bases from J, with 14 bases between. The CDR3 has 15 amino acids. The V gene's germline CDR1 is SNHLY and CDR2 FYNNEI. The CDR3 DNA is TGTGCCAGCAGTTTAACAGGGTTAAATAATGAAAAACTGTTTTTT. This sequence encodes CASSLTGLNNEKLFF.

The V call is TRBV25-1, the J call TRBJ1-2, with D uncertain. This CDR3 is 14 amino acids long. Germline assignment: CDR1 MGHDK and CDR2 SYGVNS. Trimming shortened V by 3 bases and J by 4 bases, and 12 bases separated the two germline ends. As DNA, the CDR3 is TGTGCCAGCAGTGAGCCCGCCGCCAGCTATGGCTACACCTTC. Its protein is CASSEPAASYGYTF.

CDR3 sequence: CAISESAGTGELFF. CDR3 bases: TGTGCCATCAGTGAGTCGGCGGGAACCGGGGAGCTGTTTTTT. The V and J genes are TRBV10-3 and TRBJ2-2; perhaps TRBD2 as D (6 bases). This CDR3 is 14 amino acids long. Germline values: CDR1 ENHRY, CDR2 SYGVKD. The V gene lost 0 bases and the J gene lost 5 bases, with 7 bases spanning the gap.

The rearrangement links TRBV6-2 or TRBV6-3 to TRBJ1-2; D possibly corresponds to TRBD1 (6 bases). This CDR3 contains 14 residues. Per germline, CDR1 MNHEY and CDR2 SVGEGT. Trimming shortened V by 5 bases and J by 5 bases, and 15 bases separated the two germline ends. In DNA form, the CDR3 reads TGTGCCAGCAGTCGTGCCGGGACAAGATATGGCTACACCTTC. It codes for CASSRAGTRYGYTF.

The J gene is TRBJ2-2, the V gene TRBV7-3; TRBD1 agrees at 11 bases. CDR1 is SGHTA, CDR2 FQGTGA, per germline. The trim removed 3 bases at V and 4 bases at J, leaving 1 base unmatched. This CDR3 spans 15 amino acids. CDR3 residues: CASSFGTGGTGELFF. The CDR3 DNA is TGTGCCAGCAGCTTTGGGACAGGGGGCACCGGGGAGCTGTTTTTT.

This chain joins TRBV9 and TRBJ1-5; TRBD1 matches at 9 bases. CDR1 is SGDLS and CDR2 is YYNGEE in the germline V gene. There are 15 residues in the CDR3. J was trimmed by 1 base and V by 4 bases; bases with no gene match: 3. The CDR3 DNA reads as TGTGCCAGCAGCCGGGACAGGGAAAGCAATCAGCCCCAGCATTTT. Protein sequence: CASSRDRESNQPQHF.

The chain uses TRBV6-5 and TRBJ2-2; 9 nucleotides line up with TRBD2. Germline V gene lookup returns CDR1 MNHEY and CDR2 SVGAGI. The CDR3 extends over 16 amino acids. The ends lost 1 base at V and 4 bases at J; junction bases unmatched: 4. The CDR3 region is CASSYYRGGATGELFF. The CDR3 DNA reads as TGTGCCAGCAGTTACTATCGCGGGGGGGCCACCGGGGAGCTGTTTTTT.

The chain recombines TRBV7-8 with TRBJ2-7, with D tentatively TRBD2 (6 bases). V lost 1 base to trimming and J lost 4 bases, with 14 bases between them. Germline V gives CDR1 SGHVS, CDR2 FQNEAQ. CDR3 length equals 15 residues. The CDR3 region is CASSLEGGIPYEQYF. The CDR3 nucleotides are TGTGCCAGCAGCTTAGAAGGAGGGATCCCTTACGAGCAGTACTTC.

The chain couples TRBV5-1 to TRBJ2-5; D perhaps matches TRBD1 (6 bases). The CDR3 length is 15 residues. Looked up from germline, CDR1 is SGHRS and CDR2 is YFSETQ. The V gene lost 0 bases and the J gene lost 2 bases, with 11 bases spanning the gap. CDR3 sequence reads: CASSLARGQQETQYF. The CDR3 nucleotides read TGCGCCAGCAGCTTGGCCAGAGGACAGCAAGAGACCCAGTACTTC. Full variable domain (rest looked up from reference TRBV5-1 and TRBJ2-5): KAGVTQTPRYLIKTRGQQVTLSCSPISGHRSVSWYQQTPGQGLQFLFEYFSETQRNKGNFPGRFSGRQFSNSRSEMNVSTLELGDSALYLCASSLARGQQETQYFGPGTRLLVL.